Shown below are 15 T cell receptor beta chains from a single sample sequenced in a study of post-analysis software for immune sequencing data. What these receptors recognize is not known. General study results and limits: In patients, a few TRBV segments were more frequent than in controls, with TRBV5-6, TRBV5-1 and TRBV20-1 among them.

The TCR beta cDNA libraries carried unique molecular identifiers. TCRdb redid the calling of the PCR reads with MiXCR, one entry per CDR3 protein. The sample shows about 680,000 distinct CDR3 sequences, roughly three fifths of them seen only once. The sample taken for sequencing was blood. The origin of the receptors is a girl between 2 and 10 years old with multiple sclerosis.

The V gene is TRBV20-1, the J gene TRBJ2-4; 7 bases agree with TRBD1. The J call may be faulty, since TRBJ2-7 better matches the DNA end. The CDR3 is 15 residues long. CDR1 is DFQATT and CDR2 is SNEGSKA in the germline V gene (reference sequence). CDR3 sequence: CSASVRDSFGDEQYF. The DNA of the CDR3 is TGCAGTGCTAGCGTACGGGACAGTTTCGGCGACGAGCAGTACTTC.

V and J are TRBV29-1 and TRBJ1-2, with D hard to call. V was trimmed by 6 bases and J by 1 base, leaving 12 bases between them. Germline V lookup: CDR1 SQVTM, CDR2 ANQGSEA. CDR3 length: 13 residues. The CDR3 nucleotides read TGCAGCGTGTCCCCCTTACTTAACTATGGCTACACCTTC. Protein: CSVSPLLNYGYTF.

J is TRBJ2-6 and V is TRBV20-1, with 10 bases identical to TRBD1. The CDR3 sequence is 18 residues long. Germline assignment: CDR1 DFQATT and CDR2 SNEGSKA (reference sequence). The ends lost 2 bases at V and 0 bases at J; junction bases unmatched: 7. Here the CDR3 reads CSARKTGGAHSGANVLTF. CDR3 nucleotides: TGCAGTGCTAGAAAGACAGGGGGCGCACACTCTGGGGCCAACGTCCTGACTTTC.

The chain uses TRBV24-1 and TRBJ2-1, with 9 bases identical to TRBD2. Looked up from germline, CDR1 is KGHDR and CDR2 is SFDVKD. This CDR3 is 18 amino acids long. Trimming took 3 bases from V and 5 from J; bases not matched to a gene: 13. The CDR3 here is CATSDPRGAGGPDNEQFF. CDR3 nucleotides: TGTGCCACCAGTGATCCCCGGGGAGCGGGAGGCCCTGACAATGAGCAGTTCTTC.

This clonotype was detected only a few times. This chain connects TRBV7-3 to TRBJ2-6; 7 positions agree with TRBD1. Trimming at V came to 6 bases and at J to 0 bases, leaving 5 bases not matched to a gene. Per the germline V gene, CDR1 is SGHTA and CDR2 is FQGTGA. This CDR3 contains 16 residues. CDR3 DNA sequence: TGTGCCAGCAGTGCACAGGGGACCTCTGGGGCCAACGTCCTGACTTTC. This translates into CASSAQGTSGANVLTF.

CDR3: CASSYRSQGPTSSTDTQYF. The CDR3 nucleotides are TGTGCCAGCAGTTACAGGTCACAGGGCCCAACTTCTAGCACAGATACGCAGTATTTT. This sequence joins TRBV6-2 or TRBV6-3 and TRBJ2-3; maybe TRBD1 (6 bases). Germline loops: CDR1 MNHEY, CDR2 SVGEGT. CDR3 size: 19 residues. Trimming cost V 2 bases and J 0 bases, with 21 bases left between them.

This clonotype was observed a few times. The V call is TRBV11-2, the J call TRBJ1-2, with D possibly TRBD1 on 6 matching bases. CDR1 SGHAT and CDR2 FQNNGV come from the germline V gene. Trimming took off 1 base at V and 5 bases at J, with 17 bases between the two ends. The CDR3 extends over 16 amino acids. In nucleotides, the CDR3 is TGTGCCAGCAGCTTAGGGCACCCGGGGGCGAAGTATGGCTACACCTTC. This translates into CASSLGHPGAKYGYTF.

The gene calls are TRBV20-1 and TRBJ2-7; 9 bases fit TRBD2. Germline CDR1 reads DFQATT; CDR2 reads SNEGSKA (reference sequence). CDR3 length: 17 residues. Trimming removed 3 bases from V and 0 bases from J; junction bases left unmatched: 12. CDR3 protein: CSARRPKASGISYEQYF. The CDR3 DNA reads as TGCAGTGCTAGGAGGCCCAAGGCTAGCGGGATCTCCTACGAGCAGTACTTC.

This clonotype was seen more than once but under ten times. This chain connects TRBV9 to TRBJ1-2; D gene ambiguous. Germline V lookup: CDR1 SGDLS, CDR2 YYNGEE. The CDR3 loop spans 14 amino acids. V was shortened by 0 bases and J by 2 bases, with 8 bases between the two germline ends. Here the CDR3 reads CASSVATNNYGYTF. The CDR3 DNA reads TGTGCCAGCAGCGTAGCTACAAACAACTATGGCTACACCTTC.

This chain joins TRBV20-1 and TRBJ1-5; 9 positions agree with TRBD1. Germline CDR1 and CDR2: DFQATT and SNEGSKA (reference sequence). V was clipped by 6 bases and J by 4 bases; unmatched bases: 4. The CDR3 contains 13 residues. The CDR3 protein is CSAQGQGNQPQHF. The CDR3 DNA is TGCAGTGCCCAGGGACAGGGAAATCAGCCCCAGCATTTT.

In regard to this clonotype: No DNA is shown, since the ends of the CDR3 on it are uncertain; the CDR3 is the one TCRdb lists. The genes are TRBV10-3 and TRBJ2-1; the table's D gene call, TRBD2, was not cross checked with the DNA. The V gene's germline CDR1 is ENHRY and CDR2 SYGVKD. The CDR3 length is 18 residues, termini included. The CDR3 reads CAISESVESWAGGNERFF.

Remarks on this clonotype: The junction differs from germline at one of its ends, possibly a read error. This sequence joins TRBV7-9 and TRBJ2-3; D not certain. Germline V gene data show CDR1 as SEHNR and CDR2 as FQNEAQ (reference sequence). This CDR3 has 12 residues. CDR3 in amino acids: CTSSLVTDTQYF. The CDR3 DNA follows: TGTACCAGCAGCTTAGTCACAGATACGCAGTATTTT.

On this clonotype itself: A read error may account for a junction end that differs from germline. This sequence joins TRBV29-1 and TRBJ1-1; D not certain. The CDR3 loop spans 13 amino acids. Germline-derived CDR1 and CDR2 are SQVTM and ANQGSEA. The CDR3 DNA reads TGCGGCGTTGCTCTTAGTTTGAACACTGAAGCTTTCTTT. Its translation is CGVALSLNTEAFF.

The V call is TRBV12-3 or TRBV12-4, the J call TRBJ1-1; TRBD1 aligns across 8 bases. Unmatched junction bases numbered 11, after V lost 3 bases and J lost 5 bases. The CDR3 spans 16 residues. CDR3 coding DNA: TGTGCCAGCAGTTTGACTCCCGGGACAGGAGGAACTGAAGCTTTCTTT. Translated, it gives CASSLTPGTGGTEAFF.

This clonotype was seen only a few times. This sequence joins TRBV12-3 or TRBV12-4 and TRBJ2-7; 10 bases fit TRBD2. The V and J ends lost 5 bases and 7 bases, in that order; junction bases with no gene match: 8. The CDR3 loop spans 14 amino acids. As DNA, the CDR3 is TGTGCCAGCAGTCCCCTAGCGGGAGCCGGGGAGCAGTACTTC. Translating it yields CASSPLAGAGEQYF.